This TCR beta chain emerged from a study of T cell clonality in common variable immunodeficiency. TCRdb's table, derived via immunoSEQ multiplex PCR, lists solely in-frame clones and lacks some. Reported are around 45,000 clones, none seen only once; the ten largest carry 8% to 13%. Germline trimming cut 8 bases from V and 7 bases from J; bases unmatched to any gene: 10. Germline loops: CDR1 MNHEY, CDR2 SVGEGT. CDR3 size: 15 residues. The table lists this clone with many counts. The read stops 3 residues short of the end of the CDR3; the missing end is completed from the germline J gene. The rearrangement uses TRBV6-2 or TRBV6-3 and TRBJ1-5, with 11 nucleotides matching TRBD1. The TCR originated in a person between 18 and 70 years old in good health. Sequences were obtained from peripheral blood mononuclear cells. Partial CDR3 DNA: TGTGCCAGCGAGAAGGACAGGGGGCGGTGGCAGCCC. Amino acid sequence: CASEKDRGRWQP. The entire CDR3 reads CASEKDRGRWQPQHF.